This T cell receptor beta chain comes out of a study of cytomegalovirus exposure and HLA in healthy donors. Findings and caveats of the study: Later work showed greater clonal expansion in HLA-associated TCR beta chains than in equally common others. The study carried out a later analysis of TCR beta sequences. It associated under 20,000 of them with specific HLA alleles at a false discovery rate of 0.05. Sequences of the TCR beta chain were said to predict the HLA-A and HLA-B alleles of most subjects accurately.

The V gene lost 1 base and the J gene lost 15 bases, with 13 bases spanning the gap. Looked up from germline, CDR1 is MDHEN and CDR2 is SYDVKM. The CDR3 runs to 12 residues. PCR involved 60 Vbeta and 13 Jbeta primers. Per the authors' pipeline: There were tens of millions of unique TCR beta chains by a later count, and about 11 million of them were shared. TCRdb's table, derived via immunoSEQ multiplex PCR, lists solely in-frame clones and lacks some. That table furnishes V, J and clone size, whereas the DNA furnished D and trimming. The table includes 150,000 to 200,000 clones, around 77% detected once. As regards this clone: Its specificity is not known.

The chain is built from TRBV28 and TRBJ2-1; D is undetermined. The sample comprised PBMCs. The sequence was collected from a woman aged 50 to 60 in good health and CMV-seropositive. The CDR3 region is CASSLLNAAPFF. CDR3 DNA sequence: TGTGCCAGCAGTTTATTAAACGCGGCTCCGTTCTTC. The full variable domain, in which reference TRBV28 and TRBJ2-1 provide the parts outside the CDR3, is DVKVTQSSRYLVKRTGEKVFLECVQDMDHENMFWYRQDPGLGLRLIYFSYDVKMKEKGDIPEGYSVSREKKERFSLILESASTNQTSMYLCASSLLNAAPFFGPGTRLTVL.